A selection of T cell receptor beta chains follows, all from one sample in a study of identical twins. TCRdb reprocessed the 5' RACE reads with MiXCR, giving one entry per CDR3 protein. The table has roughly 480,000 distinct CDR3 sequences, 24% seen once. This sample also belongs to another study, concerning T cells expressing NK-cell markers.

The sample comprised CD4+ T cells sorted from blood. All receptors derive from a young woman in good health. Each CDR3 is given with its conserved first and last residue.

>TRBV20-1
CSASTSEDNEQFF
>TRBV20-1
CSASREVRNYEQYF
>TRBV4-2
CASSQEVRGAEYF
>TRBV11-2
CASSFLPGLAGIFYEQYF
>TRBV10-1
CASSEGSGTAEAFF
>TRBV5-1
CASSLQDRSQYTGELFF
>TRBV7-2
CASSLIAGDFGTQYF
>TRBV10-3
CAIKAGRGGSYEQYF
>TRBV6-1
CASSLMTGEGDEQFF
>TRBV5-1
CASSLRGIVSNEQFF
>TRBV5-1
CASSLEASGTEQYF
>TRBV20-1
CSAARTSGDHNEQFF
>TRBV20-1
CSARGLTEQYF
>TRBV12-3/TRBV12-4
CASMLTGLFTGELFF
>TRBV7-2
CASLREQGRPSYNEQFF
>TRBV20-1
CSTSYRGRNSPLHF
>TRBV7-9
CASSTWGKKGTEAFF
>TRBV5-1
CASSLQVPSYNEQFF
>TRBV27
CASSGPRGREFSYEQYF
>TRBV3-1
CASSQGLAGGPYTGELFF
>TRBV6-1
CASYDRVQETQYF
>TRBV29-1
CSVQRGMGREQYF
>TRBV9
CASSVTSGTFEQYF
>TRBV20-1
CSARGPLGETQYF
>TRBV7-2
CASSFLAGTYNEQFF
>TRBV29-1
CSVHEGYEQYF
>TRBV14
CASSAQLAGEVDEQYF
>TRBV5-4
CASSADRANTEAFF
>TRBV14
CASSRQGAGETQYF
>TRBV11-1
CASSFRLASTDTQYF
>TRBV29-1
CSVGRRSNEQFF
>TRBV29-1
CSVVSMNIEAFF
>TRBV11-2
CASSLGVGDRASYEQYF
>TRBV10-2
CASSVWEGGTDTQYF
>TRBV5-6
CASSPRSSGGKAFF
>TRBV20-1
CSAPARGGASYEQYF
>TRBV4-3
CASSHTSGIGYEQYF
>TRBV2
CASSGLAGAKNIQYF
>TRBV7-9
CASSKGLAGYNEQFF
>TRBV10-2
CASSEWSTSRGEQYF
>TRBV6-5
CASSYAISLSSPLHF
>TRBV5-1
CASGSESGTGELFF
>TRBV25-1
CASSADRGPDTQYF